The 30 T cell receptor beta chains in this list originate from one sample, sequenced in a study of a mutant IDH1 vaccine in newly diagnosed glioma. The antigens of these receptors remain unknown. Time point in this sample: week 5, during vaccination. With topical imiquimod, each dose of the vaccine consisted of 300 ug of mutant IDH1 20-mer peptide. Libraries were prepared by immunoSEQ multiplex PCR; TCRdb keeps only in-frame clonotypes and omits some of them. In the table there are about 40,000 clones, about 89% of which are singletons. This material consisted of PBMCs, taken from a glioma patient whose treatment included an IDH1 peptide vaccine. The receptors come from a middle-aged man with glioma.

The chain employs TRBV5-1 and TRBJ2-1; D is ambiguous. Germline CDR1 and CDR2: SGHRS and YFSETQ. Trimming left V 4 bases short and J 2 bases short, with 7 bases between. There are 13 residues in the CDR3. The CDR3 is CASSPRPYNEQFF. CDR3 bases: TGCGCCAGCAGCCCCCGACCCTACAATGAGCAGTTCTTC.

The rearrangement joins TRBV11-3 to TRBJ2-7; D might be TRBD2 (6 bases). The CDR3 spans 15 residues. Germline V lookup: CDR1 SGHNT, CDR2 YENEEA. V lost 1 base and J 3 bases, leaving 13 bases between the germline ends. The CDR3 reads CASSLAAGRDYEQYF. The CDR3 DNA reads as TGTGCCAGCAGCTTAGCTGCAGGGCGGGACTACGAGCAGTACTTC.

The rearrangement uses TRBV2 and TRBJ1-2, with D perhaps TRBD1 (6 bases). The V end lost 6 bases, the J end lost 6 bases, and 14 bases lay between the germline ends. The CDR3 loop spans 13 amino acids. Germline V lookup: CDR1 SNHLY, CDR2 FYNNEI. The CDR3 sequence: CASSYRALDGYTF. The CDR3 bases are TGTGCCAGCAGCTACAGGGCTCTGGATGGCTACACCTTC.

This clone was counted between two and nine times. This chain links TRBV5-1 with TRBJ1-5; a weak D match, TRBD1 (5 bases). In germline, CDR1 is SGHRS, CDR2 YFSETQ. V was trimmed by 0 bases and J by 9 bases, leaving 13 bases between them. The CDR3 extends over 14 amino acids. The CDR3, as DNA: TGCGCCAGCAGCTTGGGACAGAGGGAAGGGCCCCAGCATTTT. Translating gives CASSLGQREGPQHF.

The chain carries TRBV6-6 and TRBJ1-2, with a possible D match to TRBD1 (5 bases). V was shortened by 6 bases and J by 0 bases, with 17 bases between the two germline ends. Germline CDR1 MNHNY, CDR2 SVGAGI (reference sequence). The CDR3 spans 16 residues. CDR3 DNA sequence: TGTGCCAGCAGCTCGGGACGGACCCACTCTAACTATGGCTACACCTTC. Protein: CASSSGRTHSNYGYTF.

The V call is TRBV28, the J call TRBJ1-2; D not resolved. The CDR3 is 16 residues long. V lost 3 bases, J lost 0 bases, and 14 bases lay in between. Germline V gene data show CDR1 as MDHEN and CDR2 as SYDVKM. The CDR3 spells CASSLNGGPTNYGYTF. In DNA form, the CDR3 reads TGTGCCAGCAGTTTGAATGGAGGGCCTACTAACTATGGCTACACCTTC.

This clone showed up just once. V and J are TRBV5-1 and TRBJ2-1; D is perhaps TRBD1 or TRBD2 (5 bases each). V was clipped by 1 base and J by 9 bases, with 17 bases between them. CDR1 and CDR2 (germline): SGHRS, YFSETQ. This CDR3 comprises 15 residues. CDR3 region: CASSLSGTPTGEQFF. In DNA, the CDR3 is TGCGCCAGCAGCTTGTCGGGGACCCCAACGGGTGAGCAGTTCTTC.

The chain couples TRBV19 to TRBJ2-2, with 8 bases aligning to TRBD2. V shed 11 bases and J 4 bases; nucleotides not matched to a gene: 12. The germline CDR1 and CDR2 sequences are LNHDA and SQIVND (reference sequence). This CDR3 contains 15 residues. Here the CDR3 DNA reads TGTGCCTCCAAACCGGGGGGGGCGGTCACCGGGGAGCTGTTTTTT. This codes for CASKPGGAVTGELFF. Full variable domain (missing parts from reference TRBV19 and TRBJ2-2): DGGITQSPKYLFRKEGQNVTLSCEQNLNHDAMYWYRQDPGQGLRLIYYSQIVNDFQKGDIAEGYSVSREKKESFPLTVTSAQKNPTAFYLCASKPGGAVTGELFFGEGSRLTVL.

The chain links TRBV29-1 to TRBJ1-1; tentatively, D is TRBD1 (6 bases). The CDR3 sequence is 15 residues long. The V end was cut by 4 bases, the J end by 4 bases, with 19 bases between. In germline, CDR1 is SQVTM, CDR2 ANQGSEA. CDR3 nucleotides: TGCAGCGTTGGAGGAGTGGGGGCCCGAGGCACTGAAGCTTTCTTT. Protein sequence: CSVGGVGARGTEAFF.

The chain joins TRBV4-1 to TRBJ1-2; 7 positions match TRBD1. Germline V gene data show CDR1 as MGHRA and CDR2 as YSYEKL. The CDR3 runs to 16 residues. The J segment lost 2 bases and the V segment lost 1 base, leaving 7 bases of the junction unmatched. This CDR3 is CASSQGGGRGNYGYTF. DNA for the CDR3: TGCGCCAGCAGCCAAGGAGGGGGCAGGGGAAACTATGGCTACACCTTC.

V and J are TRBV2 and TRBJ1-2; 8 nucleotides agree with TRBD1. With V trimmed by 7 bases and J by 6 bases, 7 bases remained unmatched. The CDR3 is 13 amino acids. Germline-derived CDR1 and CDR2 are SNHLY and FYNNEI. The CDR3 loop reads CASTRTGGDGYTF. As DNA, the CDR3 is TGTGCCAGCACCCGAACAGGGGGTGATGGCTACACCTTC.

The chain recombines TRBV7-8 with TRBJ1-1; TRBD1 is a possible D gene (6 bases). Germline assignment: CDR1 SGHVS and CDR2 FQNEAQ. Trimming took 4 bases from V and 0 from J, leaving 18 bases between them. CDR3 size: 17 residues. The CDR3 loop is CASSSPRPGEVNTEAFF. The CDR3 region has the DNA TGTGCCAGCAGCTCACCACGCCCAGGGGAGGTGAACACTGAAGCTTTCTTT. Filled out from reference TRBV7-8 and TRBJ1-1, the complete variable domain reads GAGVSQSPRYKVAKRGQDVALRCDPISGHVSLFWYQQALGQGPEFLTYFQNEAQLDKSGLPSDRFFAERPEGSVSTLKIQRTQQEDSAVYLCASSSPRPGEVNTEAFFGQGTRLTVV.

The rearrangement links TRBV9 to TRBJ1-6, with D unresolved. This CDR3 is 15 amino acids long. Deletions cut 0 bases from V and 4 bases from J, with 8 bases between. From germline, CDR1 is SGDLS and CDR2 YYNGEE. The CDR3 protein is CASSVDPGYNSPLHF. Here the CDR3 DNA reads TGTGCCAGCAGCGTAGATCCCGGATATAATTCACCCCTCCACTTT.

The chain employs TRBV2 and TRBJ1-3; 9 nucleotides agree with TRBD1. Trimming at V came to 6 bases and at J to 6 bases, leaving 6 bases not matched to a gene. This CDR3 contains 14 residues. Germline lookup yields CDR1 SNHLY and CDR2 FYNNEI. CDR3 sequence (DNA): TGTGCCAGCAGAGGACAGGGGTACGAAAACACCATATATTTT. It translates to CASRGQGYENTIYF.

The chain recombines TRBV2 with TRBJ2-3, with 8 bases matching TRBD2. Unmatched junction bases numbered 5, after V lost 6 bases and J lost 3 bases. The CDR3 has 14 residues. Germline CDR1 SNHLY, CDR2 FYNNEI. This chain's CDR3 is CASSLAGWTDTQYF. Here the CDR3 DNA reads TGTGCCAGCAGCTTAGCGGGATGGACAGATACGCAGTATTTT.

J is TRBJ2-2 and V is TRBV27; D may be TRBD2 (5 bases). V was clipped by 10 bases and J by 4 bases, with 22 bases between them. The CDR3 extends over 16 amino acids. CDR1 is MNHEY and CDR2 is SMNVEV in the germline V gene (reference sequence). The chain's CDR3 is CATSYGTASFTGELFF. The CDR3 coding sequence is TGTGCCACATCATATGGTACGGCTAGCTTCACCGGGGAGCTGTTTTTT.

The chain combines TRBV9 with TRBJ1-2; D may be TRBD1 (5 bases). CDR3 length: 13 residues. V was clipped by 0 bases and J by 10 bases, with 13 bases between them. Germline-derived CDR1 and CDR2 are SGDLS and YYNGEE. The CDR3 DNA reads TGTGCCAGCAGCGTAGGGAGGGAGGGACCCTACACCTTC. Its translation: CASSVGREGPYTF.

This chain uses TRBV9 with TRBJ2-5, with D possibly called TRBD1 or TRBD2 (5 bases each). In germline, CDR1 is SGDLS, CDR2 YYNGEE. V was clipped by 3 bases and J by 1 base, with 13 bases between them. The CDR3 contains 15 residues. CDR3 loop: CASSGPGRSQETQYF. In DNA form, the CDR3 reads TGTGCCAGCAGCGGACCGGGACGGAGCCAAGAGACCCAGTACTTC.

V is TRBV9 and J is TRBJ1-6; D is unresolved. The CDR3 length is 13 residues. V was pared by 2 bases and J by 7 bases, with 7 bases between. Germline V gene sequence: CDR1 SGDLS, CDR2 YYNGEE. The CDR3 coding sequence is TGTGCCAGCAGCGTGCAGGAGAATTCACCCCTCCACTTT. Residues: CASSVQENSPLHF.

The chain is built from TRBV6-6 and TRBJ1-1, with D possibly matching TRBD1 (6 bases). V lost 2 bases and J 8 bases, leaving 6 bases between the germline ends. The CDR3 is 11 residues long. CDR1 is MNHNY and CDR2 is SVGAGI in the germline V gene (reference sequence). The CDR3 DNA reads as TGTGCCAGCAGTTACGACAGGGAAGCTTTCTTT. The encoded protein is CASSYDREAFF.

This clone came up once. The V and J genes are TRBV5-1 and TRBJ2-5; D remains unclear. CDR1 is SGHRS and CDR2 is YFSETQ in the germline V gene. V lost 0 bases, J lost 9 bases, and 12 bases lay in between. This CDR3 is 13 amino acids long. The DNA for the CDR3 is TGCGCCAGCAGCTTGGGGCCCCTTAAGGCCCAGTACTTC. Translation: CASSLGPLKAQYF.

The CDR3 DNA sequence: TGCAGTTATACAGGGGGTCATGGCTACACCTTC. It encodes CSYTGGHGYTF. The rearrangement joins TRBV20-1 to TRBJ1-2, with 8 bases aligning to TRBD1. Germline loops: CDR1 DFQATT, CDR2 SNEGSKA (reference sequence). The junction had 5 bases not matched to a gene; V was cut back by 8 bases and J by 6 bases. The CDR3 runs to 11 residues.

The chain links TRBV6-6 to TRBJ1-1; D perhaps matches TRBD1 (6 bases). The V end was cut by 4 bases, the J end by 1 base, with 13 bases between. CDR3 length: 15 residues. Germline V lookup: CDR1 MNHNY, CDR2 SVGAGI (reference sequence). CDR3 sequence: CASSSPGHSNTEAFF. CDR3 in DNA: TGTGCCAGCAGTTCTCCGGGACACTCGAACACTGAAGCTTTCTTT.

This clone has only one observation. The CDR3 region is CASSFGTATEAFF. CDR3 nucleotides: TGTGCCAGCAGTTTTGGGACAGCCACTGAAGCTTTCTTT. V is TRBV28 and J is TRBJ1-1; 7 nucleotides line up with TRBD1. From germline, CDR1 is MDHEN and CDR2 SYDVKM. The CDR3 is made up of 13 amino acids. The ends lost 3 bases at V and 4 bases at J; junction bases unmatched: 2. The full variable domain, with the rest looked up from reference TRBV28 and TRBJ1-1, is DVKVTQSSRYLVKRTGEKVFLECVQDMDHENMFWYRQDPGLGLRLIYFSYDVKMKEKGDIPEGYSVSREKKERFSLILESASTNQTSMYLCASSFGTATEAFFGQGTRLTVV.

The chain combines TRBV7-8 with TRBJ2-7, with D perhaps TRBD2 (6 bases). V was cut by 0 bases and J by 0 bases, with 9 bases left in between. This CDR3 region has 15 residues. Germline CDR1 reads SGHVS; CDR2 reads FQNEAQ. Here the CDR3 DNA reads TGTGCCAGCAGCTTAGCCGGGACTGGCTCCTACGAGCAGTACTTC. Its translation: CASSLAGTGSYEQYF.

The V and J genes are TRBV4-3 and TRBJ1-2; D gene ambiguous. V dropped 0 bases and J dropped 0 bases, with 8 bases sitting between them. CDR3 length: 15 residues. CDR1 and CDR2 (germline): LGHNA, YSLEER. The CDR3 DNA is TGCGCCAGCAGCCAAGAAAGCACAGCTAACTATGGCTACACCTTC. It is translated as CASSQESTANYGYTF.

The chain uses TRBV18 and TRBJ2-2, with 7 bases lining up with TRBD2. V dropped 2 bases and J dropped 9; count of bases not matched to a gene: 9. Germline CDR1 KGHSH, CDR2 LQKENI. The CDR3 loop spans 15 amino acids. CDR3 residues: CASSPTGGSPWELFF. The DNA for the CDR3 is TGTGCCAGCTCACCAACGGGAGGTTCGCCCTGGGAGCTGTTTTTT.

With respect to this clone: A read error may produce the germline difference seen at one junction end. The chain employs TRBV7-7 and TRBJ2-6; D is perhaps TRBD1 (5 bases). Germline V gene lookup returns CDR1 SSHAT and CDR2 FNYEAQ (reference sequence). The CDR3 is 17 amino acids. DNA of the CDR3: TGTGCTAGCAGCTTAAACAGGTTCGACCCTGGGGCCAACGTCCTGACTTTC. Protein product: CASSLNRFDPGANVLTF.

This chain uses TRBV7-2 with TRBJ1-3; TRBD1 is a possible D gene (6 bases). Trimming took off 5 bases at V and 3 bases at J, with 14 bases between the two ends. This CDR3 contains 15 residues. Per germline, CDR1 SGHTA and CDR2 FQGNSA. In nucleotides, the CDR3 is TGTGCCAGCAGCCTACAGGGAATCGGTGGAAACACCATATATTTT. Its protein product is CASSLQGIGGNTIYF.

The V gene is TRBV9, the J gene TRBJ1-6; D unresolved. The V end lost 4 bases, the J end lost 5 bases, and 19 bases lay between the germline ends. Germline CDR1 reads SGDLS; CDR2 reads YYNGEE. The CDR3 length is 17 residues. CDR3 residues: CASSSRLGIQDNSPLHF. DNA for the CDR3: TGTGCCAGCAGCTCGCGGTTAGGAATTCAAGATAATTCACCCCTCCACTTT.